These 2 T cell receptor beta chains originate from one sample sequenced in a study of a mutant IDH1 vaccine in newly diagnosed glioma. Measured with immunoSEQ multiplex PCR; TCRdb has only the in-frame clones, and not every one. The sample has roughly 32,000 clones; about four fifths are singletons. The time point: week 35, safety follow-up. Doses consisted of 300 ug of mutant IDH1 20-mer peptide each, paired with topical imiquimod. Which antigens these TCRs recognize remains unknown. Sequences were derived from PBMCs, sampled from a glioma patient whose treatment included an IDH1 peptide vaccine. The origin of the receptors is a middle-aged man with glioma. Some clones in this sample may be carry-over from other donors' samples.

V usage is TRBV2 and J usage is TRBJ1-2, with a tentative D call TRBD1 (6 bases). Trimming took off 1 base at V and 9 bases at J, with 15 bases between the two ends. This CDR3 has 14 amino acids. Germline-derived CDR1 and CDR2 are SNHLY and FYNNEI. DNA for the CDR3: TGTGCCAGCAGTGAAGAAACAGGGTCGTATAGCTACACCTTC. It yields the protein CASSEETGSYSYTF.

The chain combines TRBV10-3 with TRBJ1-2; 8 bases match TRBD1. V lost 5 bases, J lost 8 bases, and 4 bases stayed unmatched. CDR3 length equals 12 residues. The V gene's germline CDR1 is ENHRY and CDR2 SYGVKD. In DNA, the CDR3 is TGTGCCATCAGTTCCACAGGGGGAGGCTACACCTTC. Translated: CAISSTGGGYTF.